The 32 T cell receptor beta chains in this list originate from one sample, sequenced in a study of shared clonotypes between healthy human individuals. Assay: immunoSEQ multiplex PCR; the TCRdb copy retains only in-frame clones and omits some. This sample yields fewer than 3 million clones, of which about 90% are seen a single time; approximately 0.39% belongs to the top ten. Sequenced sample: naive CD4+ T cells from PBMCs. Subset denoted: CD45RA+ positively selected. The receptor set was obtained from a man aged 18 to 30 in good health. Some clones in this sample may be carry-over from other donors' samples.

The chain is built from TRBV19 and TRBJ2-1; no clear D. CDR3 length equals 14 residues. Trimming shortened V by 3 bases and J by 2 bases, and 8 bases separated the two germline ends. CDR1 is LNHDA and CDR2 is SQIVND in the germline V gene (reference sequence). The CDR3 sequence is CASSMGRTYNEQFF. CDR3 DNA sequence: TGTGCCAGTAGTATGGGTAGGACCTACAATGAGCAGTTCTTC.

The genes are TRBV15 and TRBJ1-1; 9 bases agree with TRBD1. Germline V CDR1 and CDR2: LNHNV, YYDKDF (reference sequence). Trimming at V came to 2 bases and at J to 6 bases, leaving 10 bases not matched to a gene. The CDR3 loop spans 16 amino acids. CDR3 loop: CATSRYRGPGYSEAFF. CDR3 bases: TGTGCCACCAGCAGATACAGGGGGCCGGGGTATTCTGAAGCTTTCTTT. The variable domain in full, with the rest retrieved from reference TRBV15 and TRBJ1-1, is DAMVIQNPRYQVTQFGKPVTLSCSQTLNHNVMYWYQQKSSQAPKLLFHYYDKDFNNEADTPDNFQSRRPNTSFCFLDIRSPGLGDTAMYLCATSRYRGPGYSEAFFGQGTRLTVV.

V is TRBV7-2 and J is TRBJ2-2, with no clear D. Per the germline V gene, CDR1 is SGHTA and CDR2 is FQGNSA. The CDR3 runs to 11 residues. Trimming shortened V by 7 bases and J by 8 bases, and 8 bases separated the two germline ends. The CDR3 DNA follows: TGTGCCAGCACCCGGGTGGGGGAGCTGTTTTTT. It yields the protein CASTRVGELFF.

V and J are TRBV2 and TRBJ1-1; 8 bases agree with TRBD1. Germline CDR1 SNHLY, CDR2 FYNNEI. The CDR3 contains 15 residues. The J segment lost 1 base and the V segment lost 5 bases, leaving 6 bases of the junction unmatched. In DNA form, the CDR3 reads TGTGCCAGCAGTAAAGGGACAGGAGAGAACACTGAAGCTTTCTTT. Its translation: CASSKGTGENTEAFF.

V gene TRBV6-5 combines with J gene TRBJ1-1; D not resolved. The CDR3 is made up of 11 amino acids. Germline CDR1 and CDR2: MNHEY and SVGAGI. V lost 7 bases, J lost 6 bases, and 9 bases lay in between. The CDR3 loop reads CASIQHAEAFF. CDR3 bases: TGTGCCAGCATCCAACACGCTGAAGCTTTCTTT.

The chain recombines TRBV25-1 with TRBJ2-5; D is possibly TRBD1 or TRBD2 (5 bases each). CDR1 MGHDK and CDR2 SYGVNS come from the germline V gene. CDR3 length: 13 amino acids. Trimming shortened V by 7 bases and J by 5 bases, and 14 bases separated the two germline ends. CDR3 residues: CASNSGARETQYF. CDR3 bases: TGTGCCAGCAATTCCGGGGCTCGGGAGACCCAGTACTTC.

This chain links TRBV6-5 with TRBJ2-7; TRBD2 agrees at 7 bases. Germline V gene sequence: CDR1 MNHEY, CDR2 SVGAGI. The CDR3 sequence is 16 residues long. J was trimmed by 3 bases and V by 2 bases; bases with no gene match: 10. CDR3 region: CASSYDRRTSNYEQYF. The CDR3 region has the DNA TGTGCCAGCAGTTACGATCGCCGGACTAGTAACTACGAGCAGTACTTC.

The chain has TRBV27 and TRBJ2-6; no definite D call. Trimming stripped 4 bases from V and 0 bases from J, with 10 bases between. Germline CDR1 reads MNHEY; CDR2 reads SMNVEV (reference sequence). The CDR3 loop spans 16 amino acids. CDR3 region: CASSSLSPSGANVLTF. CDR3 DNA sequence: TGTGCCAGCAGTTCCCTCAGCCCCTCTGGGGCCAACGTCCTGACTTTC.

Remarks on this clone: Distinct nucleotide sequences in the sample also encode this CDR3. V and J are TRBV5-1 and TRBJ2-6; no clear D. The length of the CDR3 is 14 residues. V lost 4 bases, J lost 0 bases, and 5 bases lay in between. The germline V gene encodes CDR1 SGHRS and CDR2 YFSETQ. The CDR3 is CASSPYSGANVLTF. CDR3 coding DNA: TGCGCCAGCAGCCCCTACTCTGGGGCCAACGTCCTGACTTTC. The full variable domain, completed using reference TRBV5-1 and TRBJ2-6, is KAGVTQTPRYLIKTRGQQVTLSCSPISGHRSVSWYQQTPGQGLQFLFEYFSETQRNKGNFPGRFSGRQFSNSRSEMNVSTLELGDSALYLCASSPYSGANVLTFGAGSRLTVL.

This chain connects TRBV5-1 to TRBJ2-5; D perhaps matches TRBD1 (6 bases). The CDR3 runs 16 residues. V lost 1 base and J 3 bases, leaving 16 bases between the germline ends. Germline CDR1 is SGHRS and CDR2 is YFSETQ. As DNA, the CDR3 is TGCGCCAGCAGCTTGTTCGCGTCGCAGGGGAAAGAGACCCAGTACTTC. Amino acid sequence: CASSLFASQGKETQYF.

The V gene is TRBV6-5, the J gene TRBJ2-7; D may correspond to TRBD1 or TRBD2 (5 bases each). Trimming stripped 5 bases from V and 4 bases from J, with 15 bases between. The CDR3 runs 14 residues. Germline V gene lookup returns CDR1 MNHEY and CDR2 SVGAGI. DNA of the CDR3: TGTGCCAGCAGTCCAGGGACGAGTCGTTACGAGCAGTACTTC. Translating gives CASSPGTSRYEQYF.

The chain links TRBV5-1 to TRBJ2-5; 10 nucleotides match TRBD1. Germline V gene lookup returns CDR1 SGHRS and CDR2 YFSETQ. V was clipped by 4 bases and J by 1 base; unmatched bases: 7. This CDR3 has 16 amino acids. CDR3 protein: CASSPPTGGIQETQYF. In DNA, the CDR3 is TGCGCCAGCAGCCCTCCGACAGGGGGCATCCAAGAGACCCAGTACTTC.

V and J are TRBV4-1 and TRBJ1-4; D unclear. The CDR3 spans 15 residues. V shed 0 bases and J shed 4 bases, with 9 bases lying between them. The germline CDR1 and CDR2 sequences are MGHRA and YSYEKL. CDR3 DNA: TGCGCCAGCAGCCAAGAGGGCAGGCTTAATGAAAAACTGTTTTTT. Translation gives CASSQEGRLNEKLFF.

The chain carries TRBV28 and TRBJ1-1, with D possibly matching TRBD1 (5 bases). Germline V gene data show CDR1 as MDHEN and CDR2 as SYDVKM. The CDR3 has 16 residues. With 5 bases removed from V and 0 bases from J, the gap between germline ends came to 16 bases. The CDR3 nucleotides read TGTGCCAGCAGTGGCCGGGACCGCGATATGAACACTGAAGCTTTCTTT. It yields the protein CASSGRDRDMNTEAFF.

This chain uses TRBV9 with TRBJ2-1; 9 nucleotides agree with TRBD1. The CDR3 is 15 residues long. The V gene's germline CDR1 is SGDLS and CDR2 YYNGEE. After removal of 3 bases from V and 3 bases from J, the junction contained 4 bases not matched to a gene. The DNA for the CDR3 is TGTGCCAGCAGCGGCACAGGGGGCCTCTACAATGAGCAGTTCTTC. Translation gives CASSGTGGLYNEQFF.

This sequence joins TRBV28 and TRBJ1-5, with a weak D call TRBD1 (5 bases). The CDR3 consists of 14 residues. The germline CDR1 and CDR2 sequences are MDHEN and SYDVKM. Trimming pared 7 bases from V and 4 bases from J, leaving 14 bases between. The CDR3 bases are TGTGCCAGCACTGCATCAGGGCCGAATCAGCCCCAGCATTTT. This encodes CASTASGPNQPQHF.

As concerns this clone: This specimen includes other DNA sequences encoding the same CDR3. In DNA, the CDR3 is TGTGCCAGCAGCCCGACTAGCGGGGGCTACAATGAGCAGTTCTTC. Protein: CASSPTSGGYNEQFF. The V and J genes are TRBV5-4 and TRBJ2-1; 12 bases are shared with TRBD2. The J segment lost 3 bases and the V segment lost 4 bases, leaving 2 bases of the junction unmatched. Germline V gene lookup returns CDR1 SGHNT and CDR2 YYREEE (reference sequence). The CDR3 extends over 15 amino acids.

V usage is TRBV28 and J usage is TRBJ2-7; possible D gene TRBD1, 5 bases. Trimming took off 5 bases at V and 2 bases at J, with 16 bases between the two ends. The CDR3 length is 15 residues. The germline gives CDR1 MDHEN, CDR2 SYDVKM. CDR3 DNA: TGTGCCAGCAGTCCTATCAGGGCCCGTGCCTACGAGCAGTACTTC. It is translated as CASSPIRARAYEQYF.

CDR3 sequence: CASSTQAGLRLYEQYF. Written as DNA, the CDR3 is TGTGCCAGTAGTACGCAAGCGGGCCTACGCCTTTACGAGCAGTACTTC. The chain joins TRBV19 to TRBJ2-7; perhaps TRBD2 as D (6 bases). Trimming took off 4 bases at V and 4 bases at J, with 20 bases between the two ends. The germline V gene encodes CDR1 LNHDA and CDR2 SQIVND (reference sequence). The CDR3 is 16 residues long.

CDR3 DNA sequence: TGTGCCAGCAACGAATACGGCGGGAGGGCTGACAATGAGCAGTTCTTC. This encodes CASNEYGGRADNEQFF. This chain uses TRBV28 with TRBJ2-1; 9 nucleotides match TRBD2. Trimming removed 7 bases from V and 5 bases from J; junction bases left unmatched: 12. CDR1 is MDHEN, CDR2 SYDVKM, per germline. The CDR3 has 16 amino acids.

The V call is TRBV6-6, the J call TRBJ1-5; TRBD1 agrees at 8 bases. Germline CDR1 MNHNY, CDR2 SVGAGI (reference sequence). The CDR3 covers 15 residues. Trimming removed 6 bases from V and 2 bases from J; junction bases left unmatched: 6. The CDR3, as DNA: TGTGCCAGCAGCCTCGGGACAGGAGGCAATCAGCCCCAGCATTTT. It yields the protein CASSLGTGGNQPQHF.

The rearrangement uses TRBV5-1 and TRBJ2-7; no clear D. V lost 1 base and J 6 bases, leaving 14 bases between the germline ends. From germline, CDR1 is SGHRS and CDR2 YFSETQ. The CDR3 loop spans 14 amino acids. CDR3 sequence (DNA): TGCGCCAGCAGCTTGCGGCCTAGTGTGGCCGAGCAGTACTTC. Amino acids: CASSLRPSVAEQYF.

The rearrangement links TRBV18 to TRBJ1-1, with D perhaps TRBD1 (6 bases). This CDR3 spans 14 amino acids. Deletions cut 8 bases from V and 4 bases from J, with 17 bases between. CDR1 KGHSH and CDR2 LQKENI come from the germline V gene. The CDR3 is CASGGRGYATEAFF. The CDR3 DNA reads TGTGCCAGCGGGGGAAGGGGGTACGCCACTGAAGCTTTCTTT.

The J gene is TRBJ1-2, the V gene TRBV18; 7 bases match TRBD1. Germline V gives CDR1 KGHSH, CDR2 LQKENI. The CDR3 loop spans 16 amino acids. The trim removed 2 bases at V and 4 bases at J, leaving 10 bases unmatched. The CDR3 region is CASSPEHSDRSYGYTF. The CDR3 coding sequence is TGTGCCAGCTCACCAGAGCATTCGGACAGGTCCTATGGCTACACCTTC.

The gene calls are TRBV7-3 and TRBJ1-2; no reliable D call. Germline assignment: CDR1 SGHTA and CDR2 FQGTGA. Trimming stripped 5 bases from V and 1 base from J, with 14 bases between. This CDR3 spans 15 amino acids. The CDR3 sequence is CASSPRGNNNYGYTF. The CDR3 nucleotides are TGTGCCAGCAGCCCGCGGGGTAACAATAACTATGGCTACACCTTC.

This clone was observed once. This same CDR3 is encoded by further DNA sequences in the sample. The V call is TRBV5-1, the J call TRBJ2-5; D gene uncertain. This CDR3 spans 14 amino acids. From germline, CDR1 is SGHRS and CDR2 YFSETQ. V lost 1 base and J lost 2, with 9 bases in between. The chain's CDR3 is CASSLLTDQETQYF. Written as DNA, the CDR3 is TGCGCCAGCAGCTTGTTGACGGATCAAGAGACCCAGTACTTC.

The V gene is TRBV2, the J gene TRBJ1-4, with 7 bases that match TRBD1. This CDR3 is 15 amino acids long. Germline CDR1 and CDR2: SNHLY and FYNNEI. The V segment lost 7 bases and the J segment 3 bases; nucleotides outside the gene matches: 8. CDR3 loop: CASTNNRGANEKLFF. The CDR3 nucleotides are TGTGCCAGCACCAACAACAGGGGCGCTAATGAAAAACTGTTTTTT.

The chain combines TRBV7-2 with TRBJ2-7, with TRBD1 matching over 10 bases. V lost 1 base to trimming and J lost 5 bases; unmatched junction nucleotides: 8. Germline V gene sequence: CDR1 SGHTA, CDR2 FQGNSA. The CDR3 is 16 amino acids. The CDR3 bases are TGTGCCAGCAGCTTAGTGGCGACAGGGGGCCTTAACGAGCAGTACTTC. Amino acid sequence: CASSLVATGGLNEQYF.

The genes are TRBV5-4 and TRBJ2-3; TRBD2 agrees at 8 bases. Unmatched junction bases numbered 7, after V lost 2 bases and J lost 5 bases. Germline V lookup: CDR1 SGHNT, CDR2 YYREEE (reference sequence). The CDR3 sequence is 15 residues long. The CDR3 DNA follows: TGTGCCAGCAGCTTCTTTAGCGGGGTAGTAGATACGCAGTATTTT. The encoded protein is CASSFFSGVVDTQYF.

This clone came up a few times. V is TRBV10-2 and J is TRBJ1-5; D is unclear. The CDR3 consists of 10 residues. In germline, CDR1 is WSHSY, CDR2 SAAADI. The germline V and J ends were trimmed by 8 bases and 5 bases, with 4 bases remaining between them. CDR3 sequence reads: CASGDQPQHF. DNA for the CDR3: TGCGCCAGCGGCGATCAGCCCCAGCATTTT.

The CDR3 DNA reads TGCGCCAGCAGCTGGGCCCCTCGGGGGCAGTCTGAAAAACTGTTTTTT. Translated: CASSWAPRGQSEKLFF. This chain links TRBV4-1 with TRBJ1-4, with D perhaps TRBD1 (6 bases). V was shortened by 5 bases and J by 7 bases, with 20 bases between the two germline ends. This CDR3 has 16 residues. Germline V gives CDR1 MGHRA, CDR2 YSYEKL.

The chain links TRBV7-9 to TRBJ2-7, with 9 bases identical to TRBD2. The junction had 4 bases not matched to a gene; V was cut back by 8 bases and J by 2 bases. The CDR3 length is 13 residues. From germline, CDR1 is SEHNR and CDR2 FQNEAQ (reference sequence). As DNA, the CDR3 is TGTGCCAGCGGGCGGGGGGGAGCCTACGAGCAGTACTTC. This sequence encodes CASGRGGAYEQYF.